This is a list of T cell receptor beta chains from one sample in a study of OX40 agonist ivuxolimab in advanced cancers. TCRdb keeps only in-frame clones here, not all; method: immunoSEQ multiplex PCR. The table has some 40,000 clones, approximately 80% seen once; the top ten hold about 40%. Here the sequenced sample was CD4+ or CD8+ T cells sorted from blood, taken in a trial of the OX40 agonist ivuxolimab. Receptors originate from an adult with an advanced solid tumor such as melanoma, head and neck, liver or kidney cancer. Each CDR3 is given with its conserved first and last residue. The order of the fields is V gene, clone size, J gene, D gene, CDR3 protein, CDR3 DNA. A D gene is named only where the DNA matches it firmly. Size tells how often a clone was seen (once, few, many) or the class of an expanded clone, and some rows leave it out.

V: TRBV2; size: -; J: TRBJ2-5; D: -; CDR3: CASSEVPETQYF; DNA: TGTGCCAGCAGTGAAGTACCTGAGACCCAGTACTTC
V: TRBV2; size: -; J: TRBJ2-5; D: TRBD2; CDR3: CASSVPSGGQETQYF; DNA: TGTGCCAGCAGTGTTCCTTCCGGGGGGCAAGAGACCCAGTACTTC
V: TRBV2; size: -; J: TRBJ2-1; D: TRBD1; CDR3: CASDRVPNNEQFF; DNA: TGTGCCAGCGACAGGGTCCCAAATAATGAGCAGTTCTTC
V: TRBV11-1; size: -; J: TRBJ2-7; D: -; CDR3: CASSPTTGGEQYF; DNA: TGTGCCAGCAGCCCCACAACTGGTGGAGAGCAGTACTTC
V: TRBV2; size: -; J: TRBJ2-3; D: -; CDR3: CASSKTASTDTQYF; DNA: TGTGCCAGCAGCAAGACTGCTAGCACAGATACGCAGTATTTT
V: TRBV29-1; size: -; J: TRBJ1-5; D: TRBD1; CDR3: CSVGGQDQPQHF; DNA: TGCAGCGTAGGGGGCCAGGATCAGCCCCAGCATTTT
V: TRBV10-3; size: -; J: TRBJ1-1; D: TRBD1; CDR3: CAIKGQGGTEAFF; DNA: TGTGCCATAAAGGGACAGGGGGGCACTGAAGCTTTCTTT
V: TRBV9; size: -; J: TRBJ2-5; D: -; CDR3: CASSDELRVGEETQYF; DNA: TGTGCCAGCAGTGACGAGCTTCGGGTGGGGGAAGAGACCCAGTACTTC
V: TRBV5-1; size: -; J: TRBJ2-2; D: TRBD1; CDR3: CASFLQGAGTGELFF; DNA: TGCGCCAGTTTCTTACAGGGGGCTGGTACCGGGGAGCTGTTTTTT
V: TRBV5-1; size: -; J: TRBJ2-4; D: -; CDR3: CASSLVGDKNIQYF; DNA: TGCGCCAGCAGCTTGGTGGGGGACAAAAACATTCAGTACTTC
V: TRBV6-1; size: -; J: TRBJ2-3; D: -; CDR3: CASNPYGASTDTQYF; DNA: TGTGCCAGCAACCCCTACGGGGCTAGCACAGATACGCAGTATTTT
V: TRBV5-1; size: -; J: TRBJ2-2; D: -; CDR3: CASSLDGTGELFF; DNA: TGCGCCAGCAGCTTGGACGGGACCGGGGAGCTGTTTTTT
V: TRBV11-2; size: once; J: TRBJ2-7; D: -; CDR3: CASSPSSSSYEQYF; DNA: TGTGCCAGCAGCCCTTCATCGAGCTCCTACGAGCAGTACTTC
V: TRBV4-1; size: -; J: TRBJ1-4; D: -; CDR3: CASSLQGSTNEKLFF; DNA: TGCGCCAGCAGCTTACAAGGGAGCACTAATGAAAAACTGTTTTTT
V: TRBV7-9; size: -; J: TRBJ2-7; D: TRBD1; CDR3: CASSLEGGLFEQYF; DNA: TGTGCCAGCAGCTTAGAAGGGGGCCTCTTCGAGCAGTACTTC
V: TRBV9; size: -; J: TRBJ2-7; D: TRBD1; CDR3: CASSVRDRAYEQYF; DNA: TGTGCCAGCAGCGTTAGGGACAGGGCTTACGAGCAGTACTTC
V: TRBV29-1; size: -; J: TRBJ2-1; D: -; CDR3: CSVLRRDRKLGYYNEQFF; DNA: TGCAGCGTTCTGAGGCGCGACCGTAAGTTGGGGTACTACAATGAGCAGTTCTTC